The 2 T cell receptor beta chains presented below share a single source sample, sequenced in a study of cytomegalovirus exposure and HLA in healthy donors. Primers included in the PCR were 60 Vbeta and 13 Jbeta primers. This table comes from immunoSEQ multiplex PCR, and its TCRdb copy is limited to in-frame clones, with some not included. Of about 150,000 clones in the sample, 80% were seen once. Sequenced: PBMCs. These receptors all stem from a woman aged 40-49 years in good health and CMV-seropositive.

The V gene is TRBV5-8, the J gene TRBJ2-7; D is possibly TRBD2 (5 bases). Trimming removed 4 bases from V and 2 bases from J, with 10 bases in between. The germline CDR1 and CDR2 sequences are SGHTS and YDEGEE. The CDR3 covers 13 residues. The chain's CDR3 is CASSRTVTYEQYF. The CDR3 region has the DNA TGTGCCAGCAGCCGGACTGTAACCTACGAGCAGTACTTC. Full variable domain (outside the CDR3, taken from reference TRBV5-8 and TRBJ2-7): EAGVTQSPTHLIKTRGQQATLRCSPISGHTSVYWYQQALGLGLQFLLWYDEGEERNRGNFPPRFSGRQFPNYSSELNVNALELEDSALYLCASSRTVTYEQYFGPGTRLTVT.

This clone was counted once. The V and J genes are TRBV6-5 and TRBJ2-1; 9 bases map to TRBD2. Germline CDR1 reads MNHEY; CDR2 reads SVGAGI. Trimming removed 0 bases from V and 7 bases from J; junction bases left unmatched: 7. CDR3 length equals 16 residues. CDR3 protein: CASSYSTAGGRNEQFF. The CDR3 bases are TGTGCCAGCAGTTACTCGACAGCGGGAGGTAGAAATGAGCAGTTCTTC.